This entry concerns a single T cell receptor beta chain. Subjects with ophthalmopathy showed a Clinical Activity Score no lower than 3, a NOSPECS grade no lower than 4, and a duration shorter than 3 months. Amplification targeted TCR beta CDR3 regions from RNA transcripts. The study used the HTBI primer set for a first-round RT-PCR of the TCR CDR3. TCRdb passed the multiplex PCR reads through MiXCR, listing each CDR3 protein once. The sample lists 350,000 or so distinct CDR3 sequences; around 18% were seen once. The record originates from a study of T cells in Graves' hyperthyroidism and ophthalmopathy. The sequence came from a woman in her thirties or forties with Graves' ophthalmopathy. Sequenced material: blood.

The CDR3 bases are TGTGCCAGCATTGGGACCCAAGAGACCCAGTACTTC. The encoded protein is CASIGTQETQYF. The genes are TRBV6-2 or TRBV6-3 and TRBJ2-5, with D perhaps being TRBD1 or TRBD2 (5 bases each). Trimming took off 7 bases at V and 1 base at J, with 7 bases between the two ends. The CDR3 is 12 amino acids. CDR1 is MNHEY, CDR2 SVGEGT, per germline.